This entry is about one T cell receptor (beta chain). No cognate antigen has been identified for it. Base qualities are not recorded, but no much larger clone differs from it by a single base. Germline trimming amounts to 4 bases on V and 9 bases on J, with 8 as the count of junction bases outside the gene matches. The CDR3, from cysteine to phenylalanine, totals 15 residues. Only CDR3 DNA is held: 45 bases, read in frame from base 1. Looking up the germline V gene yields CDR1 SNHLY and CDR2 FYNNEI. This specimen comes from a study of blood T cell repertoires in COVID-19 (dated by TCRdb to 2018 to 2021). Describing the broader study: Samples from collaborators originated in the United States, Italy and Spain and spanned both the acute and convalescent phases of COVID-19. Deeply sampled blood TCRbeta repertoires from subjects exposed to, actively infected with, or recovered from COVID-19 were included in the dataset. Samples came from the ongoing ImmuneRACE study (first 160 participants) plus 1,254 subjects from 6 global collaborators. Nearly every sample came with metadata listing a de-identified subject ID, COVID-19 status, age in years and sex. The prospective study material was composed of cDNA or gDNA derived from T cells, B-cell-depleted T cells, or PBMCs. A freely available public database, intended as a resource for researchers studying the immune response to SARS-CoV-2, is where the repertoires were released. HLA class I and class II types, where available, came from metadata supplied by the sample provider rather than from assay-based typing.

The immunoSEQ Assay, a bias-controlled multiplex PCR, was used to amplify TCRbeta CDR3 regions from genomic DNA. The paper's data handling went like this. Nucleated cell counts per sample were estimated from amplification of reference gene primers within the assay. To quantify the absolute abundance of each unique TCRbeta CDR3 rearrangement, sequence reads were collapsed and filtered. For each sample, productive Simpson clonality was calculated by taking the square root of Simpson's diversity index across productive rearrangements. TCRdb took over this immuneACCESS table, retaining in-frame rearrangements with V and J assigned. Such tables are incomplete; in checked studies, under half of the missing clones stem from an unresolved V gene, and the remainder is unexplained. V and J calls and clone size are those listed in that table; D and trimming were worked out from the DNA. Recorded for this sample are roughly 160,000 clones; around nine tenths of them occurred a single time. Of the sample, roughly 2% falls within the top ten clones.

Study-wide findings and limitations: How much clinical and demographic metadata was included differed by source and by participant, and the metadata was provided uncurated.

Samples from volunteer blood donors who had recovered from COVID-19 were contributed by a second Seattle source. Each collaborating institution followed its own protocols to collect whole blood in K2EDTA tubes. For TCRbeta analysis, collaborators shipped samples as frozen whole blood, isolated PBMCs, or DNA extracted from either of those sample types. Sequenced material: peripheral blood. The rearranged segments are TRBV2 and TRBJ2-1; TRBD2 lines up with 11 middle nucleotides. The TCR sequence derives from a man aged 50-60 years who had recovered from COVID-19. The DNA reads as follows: TGTGCCAGCAGTGTTCAACTAGCGGGAGTCCGTGAGCAGTTCTTC. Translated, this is CASSVQLAGVREQFF.